Listed below are T cell receptor beta chains from one sample, sequenced in a study of blood T cell repertoires in COVID-19. The table came from immunoSEQ multiplex PCR; TCRdb's copy has only in-frame clones and leaves some out. The sample has roughly 180,000 clones; about 81% are singletons. Sequenced sample: peripheral blood. These receptors were taken from a woman older than 75 with COVID-19, enrolled during active disease. CDR3s include the opening cysteine and the closing phenylalanine or tryptophan. The D gene is left open where the match is weak. Clone size appears in some rows only: once, few, many, or a class for an expanded clone.

v_call	j_call	clone_size	cdr3_length	d_call	cdr3_nt	cdr3_aa
TRBV6-5	TRBJ2-7	few	15	TRBD1	TGTGCCAGCAGTTACCAGAGGACAGGGGATTACGAGCAGTACTTC	CASSYQRTGDYEQYF
TRBV12-3/TRBV12-4	TRBJ1-4	once	11	NA	TGTGCCAGTTCCCGGGGACATGGACTGTTTTTT	CASSRGHGLFF
TRBV27	TRBJ1-1	NA	13	NA	TGTGCCAGCAGTTGGTTCAGGAACACTGAAGCTTTCTTT	CASSWFRNTEAFF
TRBV10-3	TRBJ2-5	NA	12	TRBD1	TGTGCCATCGGACAGGGGCAAGAGACCCAGTACTTC	CAIGQGQETQYF
TRBV5-5	TRBJ2-5	NA	13	NA	TGTGCCAGCAGCTTGGACCCGCGGGAGACCCAGTACTTC	CASSLDPRETQYF
TRBV6-4	TRBJ2-7	NA	13	TRBD1	TGTGCCACCAACAAGACAGGGGAGTACGAGCAGTACTTC	CATNKTGEYEQYF
TRBV28	TRBJ2-2	NA	15	NA	TGTGCCAGCAGTTCACAAGGGGCTGACACCGGGGAGCTGTTTTTT	CASSSQGADTGELFF
TRBV19	TRBJ2-1	NA	13	TRBD2	TGTGCCAGTAGTAGGGGACTAGCGGCAGAGCAGTTCTTC	CASSRGLAAEQFF
TRBV5-4	TRBJ2-1	NA	15	TRBD2	TGTGCCAGCAGCGGGGGACTAGCGGGAGGCAATGAGCAGTTCTTC	CASSGGLAGGNEQFF
TRBV20-1	TRBJ2-5	NA	16	TRBD1	TGCAGTGCTAGTGTCCTCAGGGGGTATTCTGGGGAGACCCAGTACTTC	CSASVLRGYSGETQYF
TRBV4-3	TRBJ2-2	NA	15	NA	TGCGCCAGCAGCCAAGCTAGGGGTTACACCGGGGAGCTGTTTTTT	CASSQARGYTGELFF
TRBV4-2	TRBJ2-5	NA	16	TRBD2	TGTGCCAGCAGCCGCCATTTAGGGACTAGCGAAGAGACCCAGTACTTC	CASSRHLGTSEETQYF
TRBV10-3	TRBJ2-7	NA	16	TRBD2	TGTGCCATCGGTCTCCTTCTAGCGGGAAGCTCCTACGAGCAGTACTTC	CAIGLLLAGSSYEQYF
TRBV5-4	TRBJ2-7	NA	13	TRBD1	TGTGCCACCTCGGACAGGAGCTCCTACGAGCAGTACTTC	CATSDRSSYEQYF
TRBV3-1/TRBV3-2	TRBJ1-2	NA	14	TRBD1	TGTGCCAGCAGCCAACTCGGGACAGTCGTTGGCTACACCTTC	CASSQLGTVVGYTF
TRBV5-8	TRBJ2-5	NA	14	NA	TGTGCCAGCAGCCCCCAGACTAGGTCGGGGACCCAGTACTTC	CASSPQTRSGTQYF
TRBV11-3	TRBJ2-7	NA	15	TRBD1	TGTGCCAGCAGCTTGTTAGGGGGCGCCTCCTACGAGCAGTACTTC	CASSLLGGASYEQYF
TRBV5-1	TRBJ2-7	NA	13	NA	TGCGCCAGCAGCTTAGAGACAGCTGACGAGCAGTACTTC	CASSLETADEQYF
TRBV5-1	TRBJ2-3	NA	15	NA	TGCGCCAGCAGCCCCGCTACTACTGAGGGAGATACGCAGTATTTT	CASSPATTEGDTQYF
TRBV11-3	TRBJ2-3	NA	14	NA	TGTGCCAGCAGCCCAATGCGGGGCACAGATACGCAGTATTTT	CASSPMRGTDTQYF
TRBV5-4	TRBJ2-5	NA	14	NA	TGTGCCAGCAGCTTGGAACTAGCACAAGAGACCCAGTACTTC	CASSLELAQETQYF
TRBV2	TRBJ1-1	NA	13	NA	TGTGCCAGCAGTGACGGACAGTTCTATGAAGCTTTCTTT	CASSDGQFYEAFF
TRBV27	TRBJ2-7	NA	16	TRBD2	TGTGCCAGCAGTTTAGGTCCGGGACTAGCGGGCTACGAGCAGTACTTC	CASSLGPGLAGYEQYF
TRBV5-1	TRBJ2-3	once	16	NA	TGCGCCAGCAGCACCGCAGGTCCGTCGGGAGCAGATACGCAGTATTTT	CASSTAGPSGADTQYF
TRBV7-9	TRBJ2-7	NA	13	NA	TGTGCCAGCAGCCACATCGGGAATTACGAGCAGTACTTC	CASSHIGNYEQYF
TRBV6-2/TRBV6-3	TRBJ2-2	NA	14	NA	TGTGCCAGCAGTTACGGTAGAGGCACCGGGGAGCTGTTTTTT	CASSYGRGTGELFF
TRBV11-3	TRBJ2-5	once	17	TRBD2	TGTGCCAGCAGCTGGGGACTAGCGGGCGGGGACGGGGAGACCCAGTACTTC	CASSWGLAGGDGETQYF
TRBV4-1	TRBJ1-2	many	17	TRBD1	TGCGCCAGCAGCCAAGATTGGGGGACAGGGGGCGCGGATGGCTACACCTTC	CASSQDWGTGGADGYTF
TRBV27	TRBJ1-2	NA	15	NA	TGTGCCAGCAGTTTATATGGCAGGGAGGAGTATGGCTACACCTTC	CASSLYGREEYGYTF
TRBV7-2	TRBJ1-2	NA	15	NA	TGTGCCAGCAGCCCAACAGTGCCCCGGGGCTATGGCTACACCTTC	CASSPTVPRGYGYTF
TRBV10-3	TRBJ2-1	NA	13	NA	TGTGCCATCAGTGAGCCCGGGAGCGATGAGCAGTTCTTC	CAISEPGSDEQFF
TRBV18	TRBJ2-7	NA	12	NA	TGTGCCAGCTCCAGGGCCAACTACGAGCAGTACTTC	CASSRANYEQYF
TRBV2	TRBJ1-2	once	13	NA	TGTGCCAGCAGTGAAGCGCCCCGGTATGGCTACACCTTC	CASSEAPRYGYTF
TRBV5-4	TRBJ2-2	once	15	NA	TGTGCCAGCAGCCGCGGACAGCCTAACACCGGGGAGCTGTTTTTT	CASSRGQPNTGELFF
TRBV18	TRBJ2-5	NA	17	TRBD1	TGTGCCAGCTCACAGGGGCCGGAGACAGGGCTCCGCGAGACCCAGTACTTC	CASSQGPETGLRETQYF
TRBV2	TRBJ2-7	NA	11	NA	TGTGCCAGCGACAGGCACTACGAGCAGTACTTC	CASDRHYEQYF
TRBV5-4	TRBJ1-1	once	16	TRBD1	TGTGCCGCGGGGGGACAGGGGGCGTCGGTGGTCACTGAAGCTTTCTTT	CAAGGQGASVVTEAFF
TRBV2	TRBJ2-7	NA	12	NA	TGTGCCAGCAGTGAACTAGTGCTCGAGCAGTACTTC	CASSELVLEQYF
TRBV5-1	TRBJ1-5	NA	15	TRBD1	TGCGCCAGCAGCCCACAGACAGGGTTGGATCAGCCCCAGCATTTT	CASSPQTGLDQPQHF
TRBV2	TRBJ2-7	NA	19	TRBD2	TGTGCCAGCAGTGAATTAGGTATGACTAGCGGGACGAGCTCCTACGAGCAGTACTTC	CASSELGMTSGTSSYEQYF
TRBV19	TRBJ2-7	NA	16	TRBD2	TGTGCCAGTAGTCCCATCTCTAGCGGGGGACGTAACGAGCAGTACTTC	CASSPISSGGRNEQYF
TRBV3-1/TRBV3-2	TRBJ2-7	NA	14	TRBD2	TGTGCCAGCAGTCCTAGCGGGGGGGAAGACGAGCAGTACTTC	CASSPSGGEDEQYF
TRBV2	TRBJ1-3	few	13	TRBD1	TGTGCCAGCAGACAGGGGGTGGAAAACACCATATATTTT	CASRQGVENTIYF
TRBV4-2	TRBJ2-1	NA	18	TRBD2	TGTGCCAGCAGCCAAGACCCCACTACTAGCGGGTCCTACAATGAGCAGTTCTTC	CASSQDPTTSGSYNEQFF
TRBV10-2	TRBJ2-1	few	15	TRBD1	TGCGCCAGCAGTTTCACAGGGGGCTCCTACAATGAGCAGTTCTTC	CASSFTGGSYNEQFF
TRBV5-1	TRBJ2-5	NA	16	TRBD1	TGCGCCAGCAGCCCCGGGACAGGGGGTTACCAAGAGACCCAGTACTTC	CASSPGTGGYQETQYF
TRBV21-1	TRBJ1-3	few	17	NA	TGTGCCAGCAGCATTGAGACGGAGAGTTTCTCTGGAAACACCATATATTTT	CASSIETESFSGNTIYF
TRBV9	TRBJ2-3	NA	12	NA	TGTGCCAGCAGCGGGGGGGCAGATACGCAGTATTTT	CASSGGADTQYF
TRBV5-1	TRBJ2-5	NA	15	TRBD2	TGCGCCAGCAGACTAGCGGGAAATTCGGGAGAGACCCAGTACTTC	CASRLAGNSGETQYF
TRBV12-5	TRBJ2-3	NA	15	TRBD1	TGTGCTAGTGGTTTGGTGGTCCAGGGGGCGGATACGCAGTATTTT	CASGLVVQGADTQYF
TRBV27	TRBJ2-1	NA	16	TRBD2	TGTGCCAGCAGTCGGCTAGCGGGCCTTAACGGCAATGAGCAGTTCTTC	CASSRLAGLNGNEQFF
TRBV15	TRBJ1-1	NA	12	NA	TGTGCCACCAGCAGAGATTCGCTAGGAGCTTTCTTT	CATSRDSLGAFF
TRBV2	TRBJ2-2	few	12	NA	TGTGCCAGCAAACTAGATTTCGGGGAGCTGTTTTTT	CASKLDFGELFF
TRBV10-3	TRBJ2-7	few	14	TRBD1	TGTGCCATCAGTGAGAAGGCAGGGGGCTACGAGCAGTACTTC	CAISEKAGGYEQYF